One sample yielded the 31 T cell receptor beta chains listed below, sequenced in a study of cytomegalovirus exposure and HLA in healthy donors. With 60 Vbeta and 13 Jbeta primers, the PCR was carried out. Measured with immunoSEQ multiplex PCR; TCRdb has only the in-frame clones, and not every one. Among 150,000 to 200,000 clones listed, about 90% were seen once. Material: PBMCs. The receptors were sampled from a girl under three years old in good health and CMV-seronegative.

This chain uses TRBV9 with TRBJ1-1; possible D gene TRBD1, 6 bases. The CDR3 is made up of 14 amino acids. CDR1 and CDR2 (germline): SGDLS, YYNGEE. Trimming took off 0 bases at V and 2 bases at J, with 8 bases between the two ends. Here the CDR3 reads CASSVVGANTEAFF. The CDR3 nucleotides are TGTGCCAGCAGCGTAGTGGGGGCCAACACTGAAGCTTTCTTT.

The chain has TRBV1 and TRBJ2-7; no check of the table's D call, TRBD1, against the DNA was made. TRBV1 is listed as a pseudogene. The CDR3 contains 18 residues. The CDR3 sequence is CTSSQRWDILASPYEQYF. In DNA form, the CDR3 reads TGCACCAGCAGCCAACGTTGGGACATCCTAGCCTCCCCCTACGAGCAGTACTTC.

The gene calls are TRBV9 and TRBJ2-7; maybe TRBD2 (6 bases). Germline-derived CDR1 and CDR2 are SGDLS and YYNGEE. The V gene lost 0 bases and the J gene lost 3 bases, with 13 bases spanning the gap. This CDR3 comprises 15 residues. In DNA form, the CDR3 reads TGTGCCAGCAGCGTAGGGGCAGGGAGGAACTACGAGCAGTACTTC. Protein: CASSVGAGRNYEQYF.

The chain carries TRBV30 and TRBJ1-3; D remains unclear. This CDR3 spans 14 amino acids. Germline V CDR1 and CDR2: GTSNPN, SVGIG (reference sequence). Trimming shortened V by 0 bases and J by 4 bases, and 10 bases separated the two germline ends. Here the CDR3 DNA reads TGTGCCTGGAGTGTAAAAGCGGCAGGAAACACCATATATTTT. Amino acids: CAWSVKAAGNTIYF.

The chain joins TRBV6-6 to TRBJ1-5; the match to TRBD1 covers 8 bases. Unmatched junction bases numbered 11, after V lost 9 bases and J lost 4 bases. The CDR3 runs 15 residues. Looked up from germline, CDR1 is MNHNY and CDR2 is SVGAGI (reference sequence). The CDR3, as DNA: TGTGCCAGTACAAAAAGCCAGGGGGCTAATCAGCCCCAGCATTTT. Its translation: CASTKSQGANQPQHF.

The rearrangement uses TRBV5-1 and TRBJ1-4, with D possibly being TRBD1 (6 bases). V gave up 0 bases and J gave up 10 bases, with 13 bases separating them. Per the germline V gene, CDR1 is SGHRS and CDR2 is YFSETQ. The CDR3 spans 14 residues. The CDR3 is CASSLETGFGKLFF. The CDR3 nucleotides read TGCGCCAGCAGCTTGGAAACAGGGTTCGGAAAACTGTTTTTT.

CDR3 sequence (DNA): TGTGCCAGCAGACTACTAGCGACAGATACGCAGTATTTT. As protein: CASRLLATDTQYF. The chain combines TRBV6-5 with TRBJ2-3, with TRBD2 matching 7 bases. The CDR3 contains 13 residues. Germline V gene lookup returns CDR1 MNHEY and CDR2 SVGAGI. With V trimmed by 6 bases and J by 3 bases, 3 bases remained unmatched.

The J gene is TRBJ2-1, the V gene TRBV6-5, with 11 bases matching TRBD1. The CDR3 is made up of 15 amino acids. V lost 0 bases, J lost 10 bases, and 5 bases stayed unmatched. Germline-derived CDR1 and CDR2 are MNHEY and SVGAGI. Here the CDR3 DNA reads TGTGCCAGCAGTTACTCCGGACAGGGGGCTGGGGAGCAGTTCTTC. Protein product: CASSYSGQGAGEQFF.

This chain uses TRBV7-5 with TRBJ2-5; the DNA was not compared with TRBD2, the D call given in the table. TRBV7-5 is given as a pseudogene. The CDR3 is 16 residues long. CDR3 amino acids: CVRSYRRSSYQETQYF. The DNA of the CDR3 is TGTGTCAGAAGTTACCGACGGAGCTCGTACCAAGAGACCCAGTACTTC.

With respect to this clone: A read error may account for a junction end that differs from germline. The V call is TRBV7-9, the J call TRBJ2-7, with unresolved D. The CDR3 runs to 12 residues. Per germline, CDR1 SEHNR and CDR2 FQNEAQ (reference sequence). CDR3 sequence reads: CSSSLVVYEQYF. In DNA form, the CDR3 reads TGTTCCAGCAGCTTAGTCGTTTACGAGCAGTACTTC.

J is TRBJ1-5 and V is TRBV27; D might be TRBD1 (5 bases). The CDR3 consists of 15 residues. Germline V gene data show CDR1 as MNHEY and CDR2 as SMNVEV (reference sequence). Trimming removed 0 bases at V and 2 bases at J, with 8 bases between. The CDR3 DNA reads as TGTGCCAGCAGTTTATCAGGGACTGGCAATCAGCCCCAGCATTTT. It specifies CASSLSGTGNQPQHF.

CDR3 nucleotide sequence: TGTGCCAGCAGCCCAGGGACAGGGATGGCTGAAGCTTTCTTT. Amino acid sequence: CASSPGTGMAEAFF. The chain is built from TRBV11-2 and TRBJ1-1; 9 nucleotides line up with TRBD1. CDR1 is SGHAT, CDR2 FQNNGV, per germline. Trimming cost V 5 bases and J 6 bases; bases outside gene matches: 7. The CDR3 loop spans 14 amino acids.

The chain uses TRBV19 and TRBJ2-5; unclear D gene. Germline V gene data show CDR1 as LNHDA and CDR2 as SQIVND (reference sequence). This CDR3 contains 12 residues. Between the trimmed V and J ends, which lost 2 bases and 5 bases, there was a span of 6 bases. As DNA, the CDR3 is TGTGCCAGTAGTATAAATCCGGAGACCCAGTACTTC. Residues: CASSINPETQYF.

The CDR3 DNA sequence: TGTGCCAGCAGCTTCTTACTAGCGGGAGGGGTGGACACCGGGGAGCTGTTTTTT. Its protein product is CASSFLLAGGVDTGELFF. The chain employs TRBV5-6 and TRBJ2-2; TRBD2 aligns across 13 bases. Germline values: CDR1 SGHDT, CDR2 YYEEEE. The CDR3 consists of 18 residues. V shed 2 bases and J 3 bases; nucleotides not matched to a gene: 7.

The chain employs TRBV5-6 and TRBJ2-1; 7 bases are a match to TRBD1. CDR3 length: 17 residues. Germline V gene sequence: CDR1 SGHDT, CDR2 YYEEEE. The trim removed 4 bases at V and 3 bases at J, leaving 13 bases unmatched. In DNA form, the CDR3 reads TGTGCCAGCAGCCCGCCAGAGGGGGCGGGCATCTACAATGAGCAGTTCTTC. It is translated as CASSPPEGAGIYNEQFF.

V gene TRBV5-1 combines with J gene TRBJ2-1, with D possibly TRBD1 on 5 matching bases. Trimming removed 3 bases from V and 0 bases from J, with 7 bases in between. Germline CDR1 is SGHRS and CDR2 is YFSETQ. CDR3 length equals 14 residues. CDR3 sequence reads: CASSYRSSYNEQFF. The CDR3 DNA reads TGCGCCAGCAGCTACAGGAGCTCCTACAATGAGCAGTTCTTC.

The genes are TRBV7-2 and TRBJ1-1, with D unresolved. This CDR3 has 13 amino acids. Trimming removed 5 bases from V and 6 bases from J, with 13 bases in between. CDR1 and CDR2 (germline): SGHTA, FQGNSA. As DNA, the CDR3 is TGTGCCAGCAGCGAGGAAATGGTCGCTGAAGCTTTCTTT. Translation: CASSEEMVAEAFF.

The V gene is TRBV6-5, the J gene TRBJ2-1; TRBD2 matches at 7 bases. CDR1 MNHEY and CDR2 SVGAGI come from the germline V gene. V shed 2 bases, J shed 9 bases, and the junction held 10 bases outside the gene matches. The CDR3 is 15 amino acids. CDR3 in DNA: TGTGCCAGCAGTTACGCACCCCGGGAGGCTCTTGAGCAGTTCTTC. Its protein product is CASSYAPREALEQFF.

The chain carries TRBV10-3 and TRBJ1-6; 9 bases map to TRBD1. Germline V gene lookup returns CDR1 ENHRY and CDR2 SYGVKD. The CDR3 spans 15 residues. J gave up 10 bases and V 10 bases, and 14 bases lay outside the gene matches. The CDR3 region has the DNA TGTGCCACCATCGATTCCGGGACAGGGAACTCACCCCTCCACTTT. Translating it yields CATIDSGTGNSPLHF.

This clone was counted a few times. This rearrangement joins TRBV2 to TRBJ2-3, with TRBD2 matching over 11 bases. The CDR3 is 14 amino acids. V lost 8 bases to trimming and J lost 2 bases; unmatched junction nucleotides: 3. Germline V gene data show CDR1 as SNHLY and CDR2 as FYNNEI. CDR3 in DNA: TGTGCCAGCCGACTAGCGGGAATCACAGATACGCAGTATTTT. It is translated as CASRLAGITDTQYF. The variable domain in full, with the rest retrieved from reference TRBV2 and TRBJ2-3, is EPEVTQTPSHQVTQMGQEVILRCVPISNHLYFYWYRQILGQKVEFLVSFYNNEISEKSEIFDDQFSVERPDGSNFTLKIRSTKLEDSAMYFCASRLAGITDTQYFGPGTRLTVL.

The CDR3 sequence: CASTQPTGYSPLHF. DNA for the CDR3: TGTGCCAGTACACAACCGACAGGGTACTCACCCCTCCACTTT. The chain combines TRBV19 with TRBJ1-6; 7 bases align to TRBD1. Per germline, CDR1 LNHDA and CDR2 SQIVND (reference sequence). The length of the CDR3 is 14 residues. With 7 bases clipped from V and 10 bases from J, the junction kept 10 bases outside the gene matches. Combining the CDR3 with reference TRBV19 and TRBJ1-6 gives the whole variable domain DGGITQSPKYLFRKEGQNVTLSCEQNLNHDAMYWYRQDPGQGLRLIYYSQIVNDFQKGDIAEGYSVSREKKESFPLTVTSAQKNPTAFYLCASTQPTGYSPLHFGNGTRLTVT.

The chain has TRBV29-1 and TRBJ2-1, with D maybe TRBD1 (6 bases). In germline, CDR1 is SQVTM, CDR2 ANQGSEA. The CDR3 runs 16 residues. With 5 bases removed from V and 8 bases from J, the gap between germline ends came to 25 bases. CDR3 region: CSVTRSTGKAHHEQFF. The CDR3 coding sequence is TGCAGCGTTACACGGTCAACAGGGAAGGCTCATCATGAGCAGTTCTTC.

The CDR3 bases are TGCGCCAGCAGACTCCTGGCGGCCACAGATACGCAGTATTTT. It translates to CASRLLAATDTQYF. This chain links TRBV5-1 with TRBJ2-3, with unresolved D. With 5 bases removed from V and 2 bases from J, the gap between germline ends came to 12 bases. Germline values: CDR1 SGHRS, CDR2 YFSETQ. CDR3 length equals 14 residues. Based on the CDR3 plus reference TRBV5-1 and TRBJ2-3, the full variable domain is KAGVTQTPRYLIKTRGQQVTLSCSPISGHRSVSWYQQTPGQGLQFLFEYFSETQRNKGNFPGRFSGRQFSNSRSEMNVSTLELGDSALYLCASRLLAATDTQYFGPGTRLTVL.

The CDR3 protein is CASLIAGGREQYF. CDR3 nucleotides: TGTGCCAGCCTAATAGCGGGGGGAAGAGAGCAGTACTTC. The chain employs TRBV11-2 and TRBJ2-7; 10 bases are a match to TRBD2. Losses at the gene ends were 8 bases for V and 7 bases for J; bases not matched to a gene: 8. Germline CDR1 SGHAT, CDR2 FQNNGV. CDR3 size: 13 residues.

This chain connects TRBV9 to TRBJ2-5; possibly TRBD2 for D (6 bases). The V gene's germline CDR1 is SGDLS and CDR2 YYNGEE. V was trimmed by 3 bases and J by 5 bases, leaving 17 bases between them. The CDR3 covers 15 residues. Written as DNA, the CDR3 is TGTGCCAGCAGCGCCCTTGGAGGGAGTGGTGAGACCCAGTACTTC. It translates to CASSALGGSGETQYF. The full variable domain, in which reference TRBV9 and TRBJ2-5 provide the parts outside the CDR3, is DSGVTQTPKHLITATGQRVTLRCSPRSGDLSVYWYQQSLDQGLQFLIQYYNGEERAKGNILERFSAQQFPDLHSELNLSSLELGDSALYFCASSALGGSGETQYFGPGTRLLVL.

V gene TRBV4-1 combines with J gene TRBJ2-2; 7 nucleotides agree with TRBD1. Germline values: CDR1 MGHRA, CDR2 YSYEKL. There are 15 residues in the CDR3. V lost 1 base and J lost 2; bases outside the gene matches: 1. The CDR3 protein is CASSQGQGNTGELFF. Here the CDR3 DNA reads TGCGCCAGCAGCCAAGGACAGGGAAACACCGGGGAGCTGTTTTTT.

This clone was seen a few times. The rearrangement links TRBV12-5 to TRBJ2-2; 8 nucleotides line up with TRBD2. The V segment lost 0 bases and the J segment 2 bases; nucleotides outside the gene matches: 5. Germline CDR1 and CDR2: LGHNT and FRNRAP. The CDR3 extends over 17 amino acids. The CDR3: CASGLVLSGGNTGELFF. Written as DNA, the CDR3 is TGTGCTAGTGGTTTGGTACTCAGCGGGGGTAACACCGGGGAGCTGTTTTTT.

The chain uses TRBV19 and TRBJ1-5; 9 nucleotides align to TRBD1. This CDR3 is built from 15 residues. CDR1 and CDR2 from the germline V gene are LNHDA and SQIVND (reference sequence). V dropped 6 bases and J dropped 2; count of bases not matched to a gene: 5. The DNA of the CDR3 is TGTGCCAGTAGGAGGGACAGGGAAGGCAATCAGCCCCAGCATTTT. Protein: CASRRDREGNQPQHF.

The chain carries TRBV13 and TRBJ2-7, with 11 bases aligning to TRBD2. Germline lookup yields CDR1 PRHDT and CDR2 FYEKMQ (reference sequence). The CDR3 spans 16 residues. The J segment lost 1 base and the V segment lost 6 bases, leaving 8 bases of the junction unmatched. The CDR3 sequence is CASRPPGLAASYEQYF. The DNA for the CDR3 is TGTGCCAGCAGACCTCCGGGACTAGCGGCTTCCTACGAGCAGTACTTC.

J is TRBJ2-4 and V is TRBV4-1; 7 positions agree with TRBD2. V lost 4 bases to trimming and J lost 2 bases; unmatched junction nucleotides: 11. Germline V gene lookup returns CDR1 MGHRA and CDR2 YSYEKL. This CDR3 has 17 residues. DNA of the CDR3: TGCGCCAGCAGCCCGCACTCGCCAGGGACTACCAAAAACATTCAGTACTTC. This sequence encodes CASSPHSPGTTKNIQYF.

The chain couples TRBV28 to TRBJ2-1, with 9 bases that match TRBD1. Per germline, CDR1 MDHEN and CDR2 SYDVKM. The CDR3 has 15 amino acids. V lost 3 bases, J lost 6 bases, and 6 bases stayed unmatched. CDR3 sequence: CASSFPGQGLNEQFF. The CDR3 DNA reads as TGTGCCAGCAGTTTTCCGGGACAGGGACTCAATGAGCAGTTCTTC.